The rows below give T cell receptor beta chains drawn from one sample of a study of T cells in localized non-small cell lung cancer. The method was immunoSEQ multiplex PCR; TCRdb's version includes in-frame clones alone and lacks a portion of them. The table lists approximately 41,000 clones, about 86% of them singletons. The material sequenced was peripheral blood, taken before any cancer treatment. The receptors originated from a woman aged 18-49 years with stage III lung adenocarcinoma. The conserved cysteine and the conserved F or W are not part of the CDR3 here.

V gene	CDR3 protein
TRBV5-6	ASSLDRTSGRIYNEQF
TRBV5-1	ASSLEAGGPYNEQF
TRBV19	ASSIFRGFIQPQH
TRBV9	ASSDTWDRGLTDTQY
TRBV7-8	ASTPYPGNRPGDTQY
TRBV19	ASSIARDSLAQY
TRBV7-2	ASSLSSGVQGEQF
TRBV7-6	ASSPQGGVYNEQF
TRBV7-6	ASSPRGATNEKLF
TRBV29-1	SVAPQSTDTQY
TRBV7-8	ASSPGGAQREQY
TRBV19	ASSIRPTGKGETQY
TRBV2	ASSEGVGGSQPQH
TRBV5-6	ASSPDSWNTEAF
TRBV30	AWSVKGPGYT
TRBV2	ASTSLSYYGYT
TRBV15	ATSIGRGLNEQF
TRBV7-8	ASSLDLMYGSPLH
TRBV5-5	ASSLVSGGAANTQY
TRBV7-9	ASSLDRSSYEQY
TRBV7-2	ASSRNGQGWDEQY
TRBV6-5	ASSYSRAGEQY